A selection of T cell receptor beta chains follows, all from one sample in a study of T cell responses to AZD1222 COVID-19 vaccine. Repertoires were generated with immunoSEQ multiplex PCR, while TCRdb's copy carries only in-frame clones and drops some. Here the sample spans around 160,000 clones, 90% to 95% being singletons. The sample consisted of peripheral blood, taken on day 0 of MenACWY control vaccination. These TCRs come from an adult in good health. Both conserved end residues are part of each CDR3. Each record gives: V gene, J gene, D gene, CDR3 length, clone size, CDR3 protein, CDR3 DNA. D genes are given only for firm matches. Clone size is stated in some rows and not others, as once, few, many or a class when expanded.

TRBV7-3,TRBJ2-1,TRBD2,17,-,CASSSYGLAGGDNEQFF,TGTGCCAGCAGCTCGTATGGACTAGCGGGGGGAGACAATGAGCAGTTCTTC
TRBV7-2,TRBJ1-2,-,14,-,CASRPRQINYGYTF,TGTGCCAGCAGACCCCGACAGATTAACTATGGCTACACCTTC
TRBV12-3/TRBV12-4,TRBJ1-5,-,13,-,CASRGDGLGAQHF,TGTGCCAGCAGGGGAGACGGTTTGGGGGCCCAGCATTTT
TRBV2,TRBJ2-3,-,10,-,CASRIDTQYF,TGTGCCAGCAGGATAGATACGCAGTATTTT
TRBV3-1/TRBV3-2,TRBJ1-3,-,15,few,CASSQDGFSGNTIYF,TGTGCCAGCAGCCAAGACGGTTTCTCTGGAAACACCATATATTTT
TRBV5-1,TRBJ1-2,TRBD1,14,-,CASSAPGQSYGYTF,TGCGCCAGCAGCGCTCCGGGACAGTCATATGGCTACACCTTC
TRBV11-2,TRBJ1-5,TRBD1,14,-,CASSLGAQGQPQHF,TGTGCCAGCAGCTTAGGGGCACAGGGGCAGCCCCAGCATTTT
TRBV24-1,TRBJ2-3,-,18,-,CATSDSWGSGRDTDTQYF,TGTGCCACCAGTGATTCTTGGGGTAGCGGAAGGGACACAGATACGCAGTATTTT
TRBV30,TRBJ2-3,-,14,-,CAWSTGRGTDTQYF,TGTGCCTGGAGTACCGGCAGGGGCACAGATACGCAGTATTTT
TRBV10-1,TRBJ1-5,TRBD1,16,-,CASRGGDSHSNQPQHF,TGCGCCAGCAGGGGGGGGGACAGCCATAGCAATCAGCCCCAGCATTTT
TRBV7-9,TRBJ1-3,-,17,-,CASRAGRGPKAGNTIYF,TGTGCCAGCAGGGCGGGGAGAGGGCCTAAGGCAGGAAACACCATATATTTT
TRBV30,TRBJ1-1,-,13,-,CAWSHQQNTEAFF,TGTGCCTGGAGTCACCAGCAGAACACTGAAGCTTTCTTT
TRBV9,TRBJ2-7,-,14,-,CASSALPGPYEQYF,TGTGCCAGCAGCGCCTTACCGGGACCCTACGAGCAGTACTTC
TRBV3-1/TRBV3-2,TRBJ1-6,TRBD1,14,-,CASSRQGNDSPLHF,TGTGCCAGCAGCCGACAGGGGAATGATTCACCCCTCCACTTT
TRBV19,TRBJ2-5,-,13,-,CASSQSIQETQYF,TGTGCCAGTAGTCAGTCTATACAAGAGACCCAGTACTTC
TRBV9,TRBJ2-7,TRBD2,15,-,CASSSGTTTSYEQYF,TGTGCCAGCAGCTCAGGGACTACGACCTCCTACGAGCAGTACTTC
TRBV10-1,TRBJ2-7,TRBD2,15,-,CASSPGTSGSYEQYF,TGCGCCAGCAGCCCCGGGACTAGCGGGAGCTACGAGCAGTACTTC
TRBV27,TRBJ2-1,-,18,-,CASSLRAHSGLVHNEQFF,TGTGCCAGCAGCCTACGGGCCCATAGCGGACTCGTCCACAATGAGCAGTTCTTC
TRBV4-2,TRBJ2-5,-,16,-,CASSLQPQGGKETQYF,TGTGCCAGCAGCCTCCAACCCCAAGGGGGAAAAGAGACCCAGTACTTC
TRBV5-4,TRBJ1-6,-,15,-,CASSARDAYNSPLHF,TGTGCCAGCAGCGCTAGGGACGCCTATAATTCACCCCTCCACTTT
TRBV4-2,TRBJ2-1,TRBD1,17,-,CASSQGSGTVAYNEQFF,TGTGCCAGCAGCCAAGGGTCCGGGACAGTAGCGTACAATGAGCAGTTCTTC
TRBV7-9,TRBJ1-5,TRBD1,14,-,CASRGTGTNQPQHF,TGTGCCAGCAGAGGGACAGGCACCAATCAGCCCCAGCATTTT
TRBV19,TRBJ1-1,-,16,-,CASSISRGLLNTEAFF,TGTGCCAGTAGTATCTCTCGGGGGCTTCTAAACACTGAAGCTTTCTTT
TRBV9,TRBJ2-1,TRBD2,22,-,CASSAGGTSHTGTRDLNREQFF,TGTGCCAGCAGCGCGGGGGGGACTAGCCATACCGGGACGAGGGACCTCAACCGAGAGCAGTTCTTC
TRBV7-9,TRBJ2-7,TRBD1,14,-,CASSLGQSVREQYF,TGTGCCAGCAGCCTGGGACAGTCGGTTCGCGAGCAGTACTTC
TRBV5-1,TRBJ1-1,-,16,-,CASSLSVWTLNTEAFF,TGCGCCAGCAGCTTGTCGGTATGGACCCTGAACACTGAAGCTTTCTTT
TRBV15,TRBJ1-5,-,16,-,CATGGEGKYSNQPQHF,TGTGCCACTGGAGGGGAGGGAAAGTATAGCAATCAGCCCCAGCATTTT
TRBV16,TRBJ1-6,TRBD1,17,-,CASSQLSGQGAYSPLHF,TGTGCCAGCAGCCAACTTTCTGGACAGGGGGCGTATTCACCCCTCCACTTT
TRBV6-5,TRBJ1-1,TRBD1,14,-,CASRPQGRNTEAFF,TGTGCCAGCAGGCCACAGGGGAGGAACACTGAAGCTTTCTTT
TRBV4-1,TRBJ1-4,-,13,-,CASRAGSNEKLFF,TGCGCCAGCAGAGCGGGGTCTAATGAAAAACTGTTTTTT
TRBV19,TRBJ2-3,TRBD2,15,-,CASSTGLAGPDTQYF,TGTGCCAGTAGTACCGGACTAGCGGGGCCAGATACGCAGTATTTT
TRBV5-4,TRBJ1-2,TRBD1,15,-,CASSLRGGQGSGYTF,TGTGCCAGCAGCTTGAGGGGGGGACAGGGGAGCGGCTACACCTTC
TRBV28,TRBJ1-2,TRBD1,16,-,CASSLKTGGAHYGYTF,TGTGCCAGCAGTCTAAAGACAGGGGGCGCCCACTATGGCTACACCTTC
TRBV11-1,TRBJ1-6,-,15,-,CASNKQGGYNSPLHF,TGTGCCAGCAACAAACAGGGTGGCTATAATTCACCCCTCCACTTT
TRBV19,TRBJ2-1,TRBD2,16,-,CASSIGPQRGGIEQFF,TGTGCCAGTAGTATAGGCCCCCAGCGGGGGGGCATTGAGCAGTTCTTC
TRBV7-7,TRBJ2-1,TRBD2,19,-,CAVGLAGGEKLSSYNEQFF,TGTGCCGTGGGGCTAGCGGGAGGGGAAAAGTTAAGCTCCTACAATGAGCAGTTCTTC
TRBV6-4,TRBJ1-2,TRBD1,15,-,CASSETGQDYYGYTF,TGTGCCAGCAGTGAAACGGGACAGGACTATTATGGCTACACCTTC
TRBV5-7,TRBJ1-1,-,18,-,CASSADWLSGGRNTEAFF,TGTGCCAGCAGCGCAGACTGGCTAAGTGGGGGTAGGAACACTGAAGCTTTCTTT
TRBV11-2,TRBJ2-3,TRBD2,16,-,CASSPLAGGGTDTQYF,TGTGCCAGCAGCCCACTAGCGGGAGGGGGGACAGATACGCAGTATTTT
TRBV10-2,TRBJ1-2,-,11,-,CASPGLYGYTF,TGCGCCAGCCCGGGCCTCTATGGCTACACCTTC
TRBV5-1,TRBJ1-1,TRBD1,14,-,CASSRGDSNTEAFF,TGCGCCAGCAGCAGGGGGGACAGTAACACTGAAGCTTTCTTT
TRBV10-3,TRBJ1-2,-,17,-,CAISAGRRPGENYGYTF,TGTGCCATCAGTGCAGGTAGGAGGCCTGGGGAAAACTATGGCTACACCTTC
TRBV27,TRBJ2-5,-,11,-,CASTYQETQYF,TGTGCCAGCACGTACCAAGAGACCCAGTACTTC
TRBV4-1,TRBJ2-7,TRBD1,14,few,CASSKPGQAYEQYF,TGCGCCAGCAGCAAACCGGGACAGGCCTACGAGCAGTACTTC
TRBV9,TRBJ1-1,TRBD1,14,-,CASSGTGITTEAFF,TGTGCCAGCAGCGGGACAGGGATCACCACTGAAGCTTTCTTT
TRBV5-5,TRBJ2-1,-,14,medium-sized,CASSLGSSLNEQFF,TGTGCCAGCAGCTTGGGGTCTAGCCTCAATGAGCAGTTCTTC
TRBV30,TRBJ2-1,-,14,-,CAWGSLAPYNEQFF,TGTGCCTGGGGGTCGTTAGCTCCTTACAATGAGCAGTTCTTC
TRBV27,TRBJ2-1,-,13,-,CASSQEGIGEQFF,TGTGCCAGCAGCCAGGAGGGTATAGGTGAGCAGTTCTTC
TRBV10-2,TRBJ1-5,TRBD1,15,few,CASTELGGRNQPQHF,TGCGCCAGCACCGAGTTAGGGGGCCGCAATCAGCCCCAGCATTTT
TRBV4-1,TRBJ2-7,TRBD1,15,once,CASSLTGTGTYEQYF,TGCGCCAGCAGCCTGACCGGGACAGGGACCTACGAGCAGTACTTC
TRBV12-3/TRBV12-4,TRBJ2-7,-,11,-,CASSSFEEQYF,TGTGCCAGCAGTTCATTTGAAGAGCAGTACTTC
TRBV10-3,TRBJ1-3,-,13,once,CAISDRVGNTIYF,TGTGCCATCAGTGATAGGGTTGGAAACACCATATATTTT
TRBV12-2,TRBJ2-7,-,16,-,CASRLSTTPSPYEQYF,TGTGCAAGTCGCCTAAGTACTACCCCGTCCCCCTACGAGCAGTACTTC
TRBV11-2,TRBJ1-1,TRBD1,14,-,CASSTRTGTTEAFF,TGTGCCAGCAGCACACGGACAGGGACCACTGAAGCTTTCTTT
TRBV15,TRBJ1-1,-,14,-,CATSREGVNTEAFF,TGTGCCACCAGCAGAGAGGGGGTGAACACTGAAGCTTTCTTT
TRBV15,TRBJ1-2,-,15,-,CATSRGPDMSYGYTF,TGTGCCACCAGCAGGGGCCCGGACATGAGCTATGGCTACACCTTC